Each of the 24 T cell receptor beta chains below was sequenced from the same sample in a study of T cell clonality in common variable immunodeficiency. TCRdb's table, derived via immunoSEQ multiplex PCR, lists solely in-frame clones and lacks some. The record shows approximately 60,000 clones for this sample, with no singletons present. Source material: peripheral blood mononuclear cells. These receptor sequences come from a person between 18 and 70 years old in good health.

This clone has ten or more counts. The read ends 3 residues shy of where the CDR3 ends; the end is completed using the germline J gene. The chain employs TRBV2 and TRBJ2-7, with TRBD1 matching over 9 bases. This CDR3 is built from 18 residues. V was clipped by 4 bases and J by 2 bases; unmatched bases: 15. Germline CDR1 is SNHLY and CDR2 is FYNNEI. Partial CDR3 DNA: TGTGCCAGCAGTGTTGAGCGAGGACAGGGGAGGTCTCCCTACGAG. Residues: CASSVERGQGRSPYE. The complete CDR3 protein is CASSVERGQGRSPYEQYF.

This clone qualifies as medium-sized. The read gets to within 3 residues of the CDR3 end, and the germline J gene fills in the rest. V usage is TRBV5-6 and J usage is TRBJ1-2, with TRBD1 matching over 7 bases. Germline V lookup: CDR1 SGHDT, CDR2 YYEEEE. This CDR3 region has 14 residues. Trimming at V came to 2 bases and at J to 5 bases, leaving 6 bases not matched to a gene. The covered CDR3 bases are TGTGCCAGCAGCTTTCAACAGGGGAGGTATGGC. Protein: CASSFQQGRYG. The entire CDR3 protein is CASSFQQGRYGYTF. The full variable domain, rest sourced from reference TRBV5-6 and TRBJ1-2, is DAGVTQSPTHLIKTRGQQVTLRCSPKSGHDTVSWYQQALGQGPQFIFQYYEEEERQRGNFPDRFSGHQFPNYSSELNVNALLLGDSALYLCASSFQQGRYGYTFGSGTRLTVV.

The table lists this clone with many counts. The sequence runs out 3 residues before the end of the CDR3; the remainder is reconstructed from the germline J gene. The chain carries TRBV29-1 and TRBJ2-1, with a possible D match to TRBD2 (7 bases). Germline V gives CDR1 SQVTM, CDR2 ANQGSEA. CDR3 length: 15 residues. Trimming left V 1 base short and J 3 bases short, with 13 bases between. The sequenced CDR3 bases are TGCAGCGTTGAAGGGGGGGGCACCGTCTACAATGAG. It translates to CSVEGGGTVYNE. The CDR3 in its entirety is CSVEGGGTVYNEQFF.

This clone showed up just a few times. The read falls 3 residues short of the CDR3 end, and the missing part is taken from the germline J gene. This rearrangement joins TRBV25-1 to TRBJ2-7; D may be TRBD2 (5 bases). Germline CDR1 reads MGHDK; CDR2 reads SYGVNS. Between the trimmed V and J ends, which lost 6 bases and 4 bases, there was a span of 13 bases. The CDR3 is made up of 13 amino acids. The sequenced part of the CDR3 DNA is TGTGCCAGCAGCACCAGCGGTATATACGAG. Translated: CASSTSGIYE. The full CDR3 protein reads CASSTSGIYEQYF.

This clone was detected many times. The missing CDR3 end, 3 residues past where the read stops, is filled in from the germline J gene. The chain is built from TRBV19 and TRBJ1-1; TRBD1 agrees at 11 bases. V lost 7 bases, J lost 5 bases, and 9 bases stayed unmatched. The CDR3 is 15 amino acids. Germline CDR1 and CDR2: LNHDA and SQIVND (reference sequence). The CDR3 spells CASNSGQGAGTEAFF. The CDR3 bases that were read are TGTGCCAGTAACTCCGGACAGGGGGCCGGTACTGAA.

This clone was picked up many times. The read gets to within 3 residues of the CDR3 end, and the germline J gene fills in the rest. The V call is TRBV5-1, the J call TRBJ1-4, with D maybe TRBD1 (5 bases). With 3 bases removed from V and 6 bases from J, the gap between germline ends came to 12 bases. Germline V gene sequence: CDR1 SGHRS, CDR2 YFSETQ. The CDR3 is 14 amino acids. The CDR3 reads CASSSDPGDEKLFF. CDR3 DNA, as far as it was read: TGCGCCAGCAGCTCGGACCCGGGGGATGAAAAA.

This clone was recorded many times. The CDR3 is cut off 3 residues early in the read; its end comes from the germline J gene. The rearrangement uses TRBV19 and TRBJ2-2; the match to TRBD1 covers 8 bases. CDR3 size: 15 residues. CDR1 is LNHDA, CDR2 SQIVND, per germline (reference sequence). After removal of 7 bases from V and 7 bases from J, the junction contained 11 bases not matched to a gene. The CDR3 protein is CASTSPTGAIGELFF. CDR3 DNA (partial): TGTGCCAGTACCTCTCCGACAGGGGCGATCGGGGAG.

This clone was counted ten times or more. Read data end 3 residues before the CDR3 end; the end is taken from the germline J gene. The gene calls are TRBV6-2 or TRBV6-3 and TRBJ2-5, with 9 bases aligning to TRBD1. V shed 6 bases, J shed 5 bases, and the junction held 1 base outside the gene matches. Germline V gives CDR1 MNHEY, CDR2 SVGEGT. The CDR3 has 12 residues. This CDR3 reads CASSDRGETQYF. The sequenced CDR3 bases are TGTGCCAGCAGCGACAGGGGGGAGACC.

This clone has ten or more counts. The CDR3 goes on 3 residues after the read ends, and that part is filled in from the germline J gene. The genes are TRBV6-4 and TRBJ2-4, with a tentative D call TRBD1 (5 bases). Germline V gene lookup returns CDR1 MRHNA and CDR2 SNTAGT. The CDR3 has 14 residues. Incomplete CDR3 DNA: TGTGCCAGCAGTGACTCCGTGGTCCAGGGATAT. Its protein product is CASSDSVVQGY. The whole CDR3 protein is CASSDSVVQGYQYF.

This clone has more than one count but fewer than ten. Given a much more abundant clone one base away, this may be a read error. With the read ending 3 residues before the CDR3 end, the germline J gene is used to fill in that end. This sequence joins TRBV2 and TRBJ1-4, with a tentative D call TRBD1 (5 bases). In germline, CDR1 is SNHLY, CDR2 FYNNEI. This CDR3 has 15 residues. This CDR3 is CASRGGYSGANVLFF. CDR3 DNA, as far as it was read: TGTGCCAGCAGGGGGGGATACTCTGGGGCCAACGTA.

The sample holds many counts of this clone. The read is 3 residues too short to cover the CDR3 end, so that end is filled in from the germline J gene. The V and J genes are TRBV5-5 and TRBJ2-5, with TRBD1 matching 10 bases. CDR1 and CDR2 from the germline V gene are SGHKS and YYEKEE (reference sequence). CDR3 size: 15 residues. V shed 0 bases, J shed 3 bases, and the junction held 2 bases outside the gene matches. Incomplete CDR3 DNA: TGTGCCAGCAGCTTGGTAGGGACAGGGGAAGAGACC. The encoded protein is CASSLVGTGEET. The whole CDR3 sequence is CASSLVGTGEETQYF.

This clone has at least ten counts. The CDR3 is cut off 3 residues early in the read; its end comes from the germline J gene. This sequence joins TRBV4-1 and TRBJ2-3; D perhaps matches TRBD1 (5 bases). Deletions cut 1 base from V and 0 bases from J, with 8 bases between. This CDR3 is built from 15 residues. CDR1 and CDR2 from the germline V gene are MGHRA and YSYEKL. The CDR3 reads CASSQGRASTDTQYF. CDR3 bases read: TGCGCCAGCAGCCAAGGCAGGGCTAGCACAGATACG.

There are many counts of this clone. Read coverage stops 3 residues before the CDR3 terminus; the germline J gene supplies the remainder. The chain combines TRBV20-1 with TRBJ1-2; a possible D gene is TRBD1 (5 bases). This CDR3 has 12 residues. V shed 8 bases and J shed 0 bases, with 10 bases lying between them. CDR1 is DFQATT and CDR2 is SNEGSKA in the germline V gene (reference sequence). The CDR3 here is CSSDRANYGYTF. The part of the CDR3 DNA that was read is TGCAGTTCAGACAGAGCTAACTATGGC.

This clone was observed at least ten times. The read ends 3 residues shy of where the CDR3 ends; the end is completed using the germline J gene. The chain joins TRBV5-1 to TRBJ2-1; no reliable D call. The CDR3 runs to 15 residues. CDR1 is SGHRS and CDR2 is YFSETQ in the germline V gene. The germline V and J ends were trimmed by 4 bases and 0 bases, with 11 bases remaining between them. This chain's CDR3 is CASSQTTSSYNEQFF. CDR3 DNA, as far as it was read: TGCGCCAGCAGCCAAACCACCAGCTCCTACAATGAG.

This clone has at least ten counts. The sequenced fragment ends 3 residues before the CDR3 boundary, so the rest is inferred from the germline J gene. This chain connects TRBV7-1 to TRBJ2-2; TRBD2 matches at 9 bases. TRBV7-1 is an ORF; its function is uncertain. The length of the CDR3 is 19 residues. V lost 1 base to trimming and J lost 0 bases; unmatched junction nucleotides: 9. The CDR3 sequence is CASSSEGRGGATNTGELFF. The covered CDR3 bases are TGTGCCAGCAGCTCAGAGGGGCGGGGGGGGGCTACGAACACCGGGGAG.

This clone was counted many times. From the germline J gene comes the end of the CDR3, since the read stops 3 residues before it. The rearrangement links TRBV2 to TRBJ1-6; D might be TRBD1 (5 bases). The CDR3 runs to 15 residues. Trimming removed 0 bases from V and 9 bases from J, with 12 bases in between. CDR1 and CDR2 from the germline V gene are SNHLY and FYNNEI. The part of the CDR3 DNA that was read is TGTGCCAGCAGTGAAGCAAACCTGAGGGGTTCACCC. The encoded protein is CASSEANLRGSP. The whole CDR3 sequence is CASSEANLRGSPLHF.

This clone was detected ten times or more. The sequenced fragment ends 3 residues before the CDR3 boundary, so the rest is inferred from the germline J gene. V usage is TRBV19 and J usage is TRBJ2-2, with 9 bases identical to TRBD2. CDR1 and CDR2 from the germline V gene are LNHDA and SQIVND (reference sequence). The CDR3 is 13 residues long. The sequenced part of the CDR3 DNA is TGTGCCAGTAGTATAGATACGGGACTAGCG. It encodes CASSIDTGLA. The CDR3 in its entirety is CASSIDTGLALFF.

This clone was observed at least ten times. The sequence runs out 3 residues before the end of the CDR3; the remainder is reconstructed from the germline J gene. The chain carries TRBV30 and TRBJ2-7; 7 bases fit TRBD2. V trimming: 3 bases; J trimming: 4 bases; junction bases outside the gene matches: 15. The CDR3 runs 16 residues. Germline-derived CDR1 and CDR2 are GTSNPN and SVGIG (reference sequence). The chain's CDR3 is CAWRPSKFSGRYEQYF. Incomplete CDR3 DNA: TGTGCCTGGAGGCCATCTAAATTTAGCGGGCGGTACGAG.

In its sample, this clone was seen many times. The observed sequence ends 3 residues before the CDR3 terminus, with the missing tail filled in from the germline J gene. The chain links TRBV5-5 to TRBJ1-4; D not resolved. V was pared by 4 bases and J by 4 bases, with 14 bases between. Germline CDR1 SGHKS, CDR2 YYEKEE (reference sequence). The CDR3 is made up of 15 amino acids. The CDR3 sequence is CASSLGRRLNEKLFF. The CDR3 bases that were read are TGTGCCAGCAGCCTGGGCCGCAGGCTTAATGAAAAA.

A word on this clone: Read data end 3 residues before the CDR3 end; the end is taken from the germline J gene. V is TRBV7-6 and J is TRBJ2-3; 7 bases match TRBD2. The J segment lost 2 bases and the V segment lost 2 bases, leaving 10 bases of the junction unmatched. Germline loops: CDR1 SGHVS, CDR2 FNYEAQ. The CDR3 covers 17 residues. CDR3 in amino acids: CASSLKARGGATDTQYF. CDR3 bases read: TGTGCCAGCAGCTTAAAAGCAAGGGGAGGGGCCACAGATACG.

This clone was picked up many times. The read comes to an end 3 residues before the CDR3 does, leaving the germline J gene to fill in the end. J is TRBJ2-5 and V is TRBV20-1; D possibly corresponds to TRBD2 (5 bases). The CDR3 spans 13 residues. Germline CDR1 is DFQATT and CDR2 is SNEGSKA (reference sequence). Trimming pared 5 bases from V and 5 bases from J, leaving 15 bases between. The sequenced part of the CDR3 DNA is TGCAGTGCTCCCGGGCCCCGGGGTGAGACC. This sequence encodes CSAPGPRGET. The complete CDR3 protein is CSAPGPRGETQYF.

This clone has at least ten counts. The read ends 3 residues before the CDR3 terminus; that terminus is restored from the germline J gene. The rearrangement links TRBV5-4 to TRBJ1-1; D is unclear. CDR3 length: 13 amino acids. V gave up 4 bases and J gave up 0 bases, with 7 bases separating them. CDR1 and CDR2 from the germline V gene are SGHNT and YYREEE (reference sequence). The CDR3 sequence is CASSLNMNTEAFF. CDR3 DNA (partial): TGTGCCAGCAGCCTGAACATGAACACTGAA.

This clone was counted ten times or more. The CDR3 extends 3 residues past the end of the read, so its final part is completed from the germline J gene. The V call is TRBV28, the J call TRBJ1-2, with 7 bases fitting TRBD1. The CDR3 has 15 residues. The J segment lost 4 bases and the V segment lost 8 bases, leaving 13 bases of the junction unmatched. Germline V gene sequence: CDR1 MDHEN, CDR2 SYDVKM. CDR3 DNA, as far as it was read: TGTGCCAGCTTAGATACCGGGACAGCTATCTATGGC. This translates into CASLDTGTAIYG. The whole CDR3 protein reads CASLDTGTAIYGYTF.

In this sample, this clone turned up many times. The CDR3 end falls 3 residues outside the read, so it is completed with the germline J gene. V usage is TRBV13 and J usage is TRBJ2-3; possibly TRBD1 for D (5 bases). This CDR3 is built from 15 residues. The V end was cut by 5 bases, the J end by 0 bases, with 12 bases between. Germline V gene sequence: CDR1 PRHDT, CDR2 FYEKMQ (reference sequence). CDR3 region: CASSPRTTSTDTQYF. CDR3 bases read: TGTGCCAGCAGCCCCCGGACAACTAGCACAGATACG.